A single sample gave rise to the 16 T cell receptor beta chains below, sequenced in a study of OX40 agonist ivuxolimab in advanced cancers. Profiling relied on immunoSEQ multiplex PCR, and the TCRdb table lists in-frame clones only, not all of them. The data contain 50,000 to 65,000 clones, about nine tenths of them singletons. Sequencing used CD4+ or CD8+ T cells sorted from blood, obtained in a trial of the OX40 agonist ivuxolimab. The source of these receptors is an adult with an advanced solid tumor such as melanoma, head and neck, liver or kidney cancer.

The rearrangement uses TRBV7-9 and TRBJ2-2; 11 bases are shared with TRBD1. The CDR3 covers 16 residues. V trimming: 4 bases; J trimming: 3 bases; junction bases outside the gene matches: 4. Germline V gene sequence: CDR1 SEHNR, CDR2 FQNEAQ (reference sequence). The CDR3 is CASSSDRGRDTGELFF. CDR3 bases: TGTGCCAGCAGCTCGGACAGGGGGCGCGACACCGGGGAGCTGTTTTTT. Full variable domain (missing parts from reference TRBV7-9 and TRBJ2-2): DTGVSQNPRHKITKRGQNVTFRCDPISEHNRLYWYRQTLGQGPEFLTYFQNEAQLEKSRLLSDRFSAERPKGSFSTLEIQRTEQGDSAMYLCASSSDRGRDTGELFFGEGSRLTVL.

The chain employs TRBV6-5 and TRBJ2-7; D is perhaps TRBD1 (6 bases). The CDR3 extends over 15 amino acids. Germline-derived CDR1 and CDR2 are MNHEY and SVGAGI. The V and J ends lost 6 bases and 3 bases respectively, with 18 bases between them. CDR3 sequence reads: CASSPDRPENYEQYF. The CDR3 DNA sequence: TGTGCCAGCAGCCCGGACAGACCTGAAAACTACGAGCAGTACTTC.

The genes are TRBV5-1 and TRBJ2-1, with 9 bases matching TRBD1. CDR1 and CDR2 from the germline V gene are SGHRS and YFSETQ. The trim removed 2 bases at V and 0 bases at J, leaving 6 bases unmatched. This CDR3 is built from 17 residues. CDR3 sequence reads: CASSFPETGGSYNEQFF. DNA of the CDR3: TGCGCCAGCAGCTTCCCCGAGACAGGGGGCTCCTACAATGAGCAGTTCTTC.

This chain links TRBV5-1 with TRBJ2-5; no definite D call. This CDR3 is 13 amino acids long. V gave up 4 bases and J gave up 5 bases, with 12 bases separating them. Germline V lookup: CDR1 SGHRS, CDR2 YFSETQ. CDR3 bases: TGCGCCAGCAGCGGAGCAGCTAAGGAGACCCAGTACTTC. This encodes CASSGAAKETQYF.

DNA for the CDR3: TGCGCCAGCAGCTATGACAGTACAAGTAGCACAGATACGCAGTATTTT. Its translation: CASSYDSTSSTDTQYF. The chain recombines TRBV4-1 with TRBJ2-3; tentatively, D is TRBD1 (5 bases). V lost 5 bases to trimming and J lost 0 bases, with 15 bases between them. The germline gives CDR1 MGHRA, CDR2 YSYEKL. This CDR3 comprises 16 residues.

The chain couples TRBV6-1 to TRBJ2-7; D assignment may be TRBD1 or TRBD2 (5 bases each). Trimming left V 4 bases short and J 7 bases short, with 26 bases between. The CDR3 has 17 amino acids. Germline assignment: CDR1 MNHNS and CDR2 SASEGT. This chain's CDR3 is CASSVGPDLIERGEQYF. The CDR3 DNA follows: TGTGCCAGCAGTGTGGGGCCCGATCTAATCGAGCGAGGGGAGCAGTACTTC.

J is TRBJ2-1 and V is TRBV6-1, with D unresolved. The CDR3 is 12 amino acids. The germline V and J ends were trimmed by 5 bases and 5 bases, with 7 bases remaining between them. Per germline, CDR1 MNHNS and CDR2 SASEGT. The CDR3 protein is CASSSLHNEQFF. DNA for the CDR3: TGTGCCAGCAGTAGTTTGCACAATGAGCAGTTCTTC.

This clone has just one count. V is TRBV7-9 and J is TRBJ1-1; D call uncertain. CDR1 and CDR2 (germline): SEHNR, FQNEAQ (reference sequence). Trimming removed 2 bases from V and 0 bases from J, with 4 bases in between. The CDR3 runs 13 residues. CDR3 sequence: CASSLTVNTEAFF. The CDR3 DNA is TGTGCCAGCAGCTTAACGGTGAACACTGAAGCTTTCTTT. Looking up the rest from reference TRBV7-9 and TRBJ1-1 gives the full variable domain: DTGVSQNPRHKITKRGQNVTFRCDPISEHNRLYWYRQTLGQGPEFLTYFQNEAQLEKSRLLSDRFSAERPKGSFSTLEIQRTEQGDSAMYLCASSLTVNTEAFFGQGTRLTVV.

The rearrangement uses TRBV5-1 and TRBJ1-2; the match to TRBD1 covers 8 bases. The CDR3 is 18 amino acids. Germline V gives CDR1 SGHRS, CDR2 YFSETQ. The V segment lost 0 bases and the J segment 4 bases; nucleotides outside the gene matches: 14. Written as DNA, the CDR3 is TGCGCCAGCAGCTTGGGGGGACAGGTGTTGGTTGGGACCTATGGCTACACCTTC. It is translated as CASSLGGQVLVGTYGYTF.

This clone was observed once. The V call is TRBV5-1, the J call TRBJ2-5; 12 bases fit TRBD2. Germline CDR1 is SGHRS and CDR2 is YFSETQ. V lost 0 bases to trimming and J lost 0 bases; unmatched junction nucleotides: 6. The CDR3 has 18 amino acids. The CDR3 sequence: CASSLEASGGVNQETQYF. DNA of the CDR3: TGCGCCAGCAGCTTGGAAGCTAGCGGGGGGGTTAACCAAGAGACCCAGTACTTC.

The genes are TRBV30 and TRBJ2-1, with 7 bases lining up with TRBD2. The length of the CDR3 is 16 residues. J lost 6 bases, V lost 4 bases, and 15 bases had no gene match. CDR1 and CDR2 (germline): GTSNPN, SVGIG (reference sequence). This chain's CDR3 is CAWTPRRGVWGNEQFF. DNA of the CDR3: TGTGCCTGGACCCCAAGACGGGGGGTTTGGGGCAATGAGCAGTTCTTC.

The rearrangement joins TRBV6-6 to TRBJ1-2, with no clear D. The CDR3 loop spans 13 amino acids. Germline CDR1 reads MNHNY; CDR2 reads SVGAGI (reference sequence). Trimming cost V 5 bases and J 4 bases, with 11 bases left between them. The CDR3 is CASSVSSVYGYTF. CDR3 DNA: TGTGCCAGCAGTGTTTCTTCCGTCTATGGCTACACCTTC.

The chain links TRBV25-1 to TRBJ2-3, with 10 bases fitting TRBD2. The J segment lost 5 bases and the V segment lost 8 bases, leaving 7 bases of the junction unmatched. Germline values: CDR1 MGHDK, CDR2 SYGVNS. The CDR3 totals 14 residues. The CDR3 is CASSAGGSLDTQYF. The DNA of the CDR3 is TGTGCCAGCTCAGCGGGGGGGTCATTAGATACGCAGTATTTT.

The chain links TRBV9 to TRBJ2-5; either TRBD1 or TRBD2 may supply D (5 bases each). The CDR3 extends over 14 amino acids. The ends were cut back, 4 bases at V and 1 base at J, with 11 bases in the middle. CDR1 is SGDLS and CDR2 is YYNGEE in the germline V gene. CDR3 coding DNA: TGTGCCAGCAGCACCCCTGGGACCCAAGAGACCCAGTACTTC. It encodes CASSTPGTQETQYF.

The chain employs TRBV7-8 and TRBJ1-1; TRBD1 is a possible D gene (5 bases). The ends were cut back, 2 bases at V and 6 bases at J, with 13 bases in the middle. Germline CDR1 is SGHVS and CDR2 is FQNEAQ. The CDR3 spans 14 residues. The CDR3 sequence is CASSLLGGFSEAFF. The CDR3 DNA reads TGTGCCAGCAGCTTATTGGGGGGGTTTTCTGAAGCTTTCTTT.

CDR3 amino acids: CASSIRGSLSYEQYF. CDR3 DNA sequence: TGTGCCAGTAGTATAAGGGGATCCCTCTCCTACGAGCAGTACTTC. The chain joins TRBV19 to TRBJ2-7, with D tentatively TRBD1 (5 bases). There are 15 residues in the CDR3. Germline CDR1 and CDR2: LNHDA and SQIVND (reference sequence). Trimming took off 2 bases at V and 0 bases at J, with 11 bases between the two ends.